These 18 T cell receptor beta chains were all obtained from the same sample, sequenced in a study of Graves' ophthalmopathy and Graves' hyperthyroidism. Amplification of the TCR beta CDR3 regions used RNA transcripts (as template). First-round RT-PCR used HTBI primers; second-round multiplex PCR followed. MiXCR was run by TCRdb on the multiplex PCR reads, yielding one entry per CDR3 protein. Of 400,000 to 450,000 distinct CDR3 sequences listed, 20% to 25% are singletons. Specimen: peripheral blood. Receptor source: a woman aged 18-29 years with stable Graves' hyperthyroidism.

Ten or more counts support this clonotype. The chain has TRBV3-1 and TRBJ2-2; D remains ambiguous. Germline CDR1 is LGHDT and CDR2 is YNNKEL (reference sequence). Trimming shortened V by 3 bases and J by 5 bases, and 4 bases separated the two germline ends. The CDR3 extends over 12 amino acids. CDR3 protein: CASSQRTGELFF. CDR3 DNA sequence: TGTGCCAGCAGCCAGAGAACCGGGGAGCTGTTTTTT.

V gene TRBV20-1 combines with J gene TRBJ2-7, with TRBD1 as a possible D gene (5 bases). Trimming cost V 6 bases and J 2 bases, with 14 bases left between them. CDR3 length: 13 residues. Germline assignment: CDR1 DFQATT and CDR2 SNEGSKA (reference sequence). DNA of the CDR3: TGCAGTGCCAGCAGCCCGACAGCCTACGAGCAGTACTTC. This gives the protein CSASSPTAYEQYF.

This sequence joins TRBV5-1 and TRBJ2-7; D assignment may be TRBD1 or TRBD2 (5 bases each). The CDR3 spans 15 residues. The germline V gene has CDR1 SGHRS and CDR2 YFSETQ. The V gene lost 1 base and the J gene lost 0 bases, with 11 bases spanning the gap. CDR3 region: CASSLSGRYSYEQYF. CDR3 coding DNA: TGCGCCAGCAGCTTGTCGGGACGTTACTCCTACGAGCAGTACTTC.

At least ten counts were recorded for this clonotype. V is TRBV11-3 and J is TRBJ2-7; D ambiguous. The CDR3 has 14 amino acids. Trimming shortened V by 5 bases and J by 0 bases, and 11 bases separated the two germline ends. The germline V gene encodes CDR1 SGHNT and CDR2 YENEEA. The CDR3 nucleotides read TGTGCCAGCAGCCCTCCGGACGGCTCCTACGAGCAGTACTTC. Protein product: CASSPPDGSYEQYF.

This clonotype has ten or more counts. The chain is built from TRBV6-5 and TRBJ1-1; TRBD1 might be the D (5 bases). Trimming stripped 5 bases from V and 7 bases from J, with 20 bases between. The germline CDR1 and CDR2 sequences are MNHEY and SVGAGI. The CDR3 has 15 amino acids. The CDR3 bases are TGTGCCAGCAGTCTCCGGGACGGCAGAACTAGTGAAGCTTTCTTT. This codes for CASSLRDGRTSEAFF.

In this sample, this clonotype turned up many times. The chain recombines TRBV30 with TRBJ1-1; D call uncertain. Trimming removed 0 bases at V and 0 bases at J, with 8 bases between. The CDR3 has 14 residues. Germline V CDR1 and CDR2: GTSNPN, SVGIG (reference sequence). The DNA for the CDR3 is TGTGCCTGGAGTGTTTCTGAGATGAACACTGAAGCTTTCTTT. This encodes CAWSVSEMNTEAFF.

This clonotype was detected ten times or more. This chain connects TRBV13 to TRBJ2-7; perhaps TRBD2 as D (5 bases). This CDR3 contains 15 residues. V lost 6 bases and J lost 5, with 20 bases in between. The V gene's germline CDR1 is PRHDT and CDR2 FYEKMQ (reference sequence). CDR3 protein: CASSLAGGLNHEQYF. CDR3 DNA sequence: TGTGCCAGCAGTCTGGCTGGCGGGCTGAACCACGAGCAGTACTTC.

This clonotype appeared many times. This chain uses TRBV19 with TRBJ2-5, with TRBD2 identical over 12 bases. The CDR3 contains 17 residues. J gave up 5 bases and V 5 bases, and 12 bases lay outside the gene matches. CDR1 is LNHDA, CDR2 SQIVND, per germline (reference sequence). The CDR3 coding sequence is TGTGCCAGTAGTCCTCCCCCCGGACTAGCGGGACTGGAGACCCAGTACTTC. Translated: CASSPPPGLAGLETQYF.

For this clonotype: This could be a read error, since a much larger clone is one nucleotide away. The CDR3 carries no conserved terminal phenylalanine or tryptophan, so it likely arises from a read error. The chain carries TRBV6-2 or TRBV6-3 and TRBJ1-2; the match to TRBD1 covers 7 bases. The J segment lost 6 bases and the V segment lost 7 bases, leaving 11 bases of the junction unmatched. The CDR3 runs 14 residues. CDR1 is MNHEY, CDR2 SVGEGT, per germline. The CDR3: CASNGGGQRNGYTV. CDR3 DNA sequence: TGTGCCAGCAATGGTGGGGGACAGAGGAATGGCTACACCGTC.

This clonotype has just a few counts. The V gene is TRBV29-1, the J gene TRBJ2-2, with 9 bases fitting TRBD1. The CDR3 has 14 residues. The germline gives CDR1 SQVTM, CDR2 ANQGSEA. The V segment lost 8 bases and the J segment 5 bases; nucleotides outside the gene matches: 9. The chain's CDR3 is CSSGDRGGTGELFF. In DNA, the CDR3 is TGCAGCTCTGGAGACAGGGGGGGAACCGGGGAGCTGTTTTTT.

Ten or more counts support this clonotype. This chain links TRBV19 with TRBJ1-5; TRBD1 aligns across 8 bases. Germline trimming cut 4 bases from V and 4 bases from J; bases unmatched to any gene: 6. This CDR3 has 15 residues. The V gene's germline CDR1 is LNHDA and CDR2 SQIVND (reference sequence). The CDR3 here is CASSTFRQGNQPQHF. The CDR3, as DNA: TGTGCCAGTAGTACTTTCAGACAGGGGAATCAGCCCCAGCATTTT.

This clonotype was picked up many times. An end of the junction does not agree with germline; a read error may underlie this. The CDR3 DNA sequence: TGTGCCAGCAGTTACGTCGCTAGCGGGAGGAACATTAAGTACTTC. This sequence encodes CASSYVASGRNIKYF. The V and J genes are TRBV6-2 or TRBV6-3 and TRBJ2-4, with 11 bases aligning to TRBD2. The V gene's germline CDR1 is MNHEY and CDR2 SVGEGT. The CDR3 totals 15 residues.

This clonotype has at least ten counts. The gene calls are TRBV28 and TRBJ1-2, with TRBD1 as a possible D gene (5 bases). Germline-derived CDR1 and CDR2 are MDHEN and SYDVKM. The CDR3 has 14 residues. V lost 5 bases, J lost 4 bases, and 14 bases lay in between. Here the CDR3 reads CASSGFRDGYGYTF. The CDR3 DNA follows: TGTGCCAGCAGTGGCTTCCGGGACGGCTATGGCTACACCTTC.

V and J are TRBV19 and TRBJ2-1; TRBD1 might be the D (7 bases). Germline loops: CDR1 LNHDA, CDR2 SQIVND (reference sequence). The germline V and J ends were trimmed by 10 bases and 4 bases, with 17 bases remaining between them. The CDR3 has 14 amino acids. The CDR3 bases are TGTGCCACTCTTGCAGGGGGGATTTACAATGAGCAGTTCTTC. Residues: CATLAGGIYNEQFF.

V is TRBV5-5 and J is TRBJ1-6, with 7 bases fitting TRBD1. The germline gives CDR1 SGHKS, CDR2 YYEKEE (reference sequence). The CDR3 length is 17 residues. The ends lost 4 bases at V and 7 bases at J; junction bases unmatched: 14. The CDR3 loop is CASSRRQGPLPNSPLHF. Here the CDR3 DNA reads TGTGCCAGCAGCCGTCGACAGGGTCCGCTTCCAAATTCACCCCTCCACTTT. Supplemented by reference TRBV5-5 and TRBJ1-6, the full variable domain reads DAGVTQSPTHLIKTRGQQVTLRCSPISGHKSVSWYQQVLGQGPQFIFQYYEKEERGRGNFPDRFSARQFPNYSSELNVNALLLGDSALYLCASSRRQGPLPNSPLHFGNGTRLTVT.

This clonotype showed up many times. The chain couples TRBV6-1 to TRBJ1-2; TRBD1 is a possible D gene (5 bases). CDR3 length: 14 residues. V lost 6 bases to trimming and J lost 3 bases, with 14 bases between them. Germline lookup yields CDR1 MNHNS and CDR2 SASEGT. The CDR3 region is CASSSIQDYYGYTF. Written as DNA, the CDR3 is TGTGCCAGCAGCTCAATACAGGATTACTATGGCTACACCTTC.

The chain couples TRBV5-1 to TRBJ1-1, with 9 bases aligning to TRBD1. CDR1 is SGHRS and CDR2 is YFSETQ in the germline V gene. The junction had 9 bases not matched to a gene; V was cut back by 9 bases and J by 6 bases. The CDR3 length is 13 residues. CDR3 sequence reads: CATARDRDAEAFF. CDR3 sequence (DNA): TGCGCCACTGCCCGGGACAGGGACGCTGAAGCTTTCTTT.

This clonotype was detected only a few times. The rearrangement links TRBV28 to TRBJ2-7; D may be TRBD1 (7 bases). This CDR3 contains 14 residues. Trimming cost V 10 bases and J 7 bases, with 23 bases left between them. Germline V gene sequence: CDR1 MDHEN, CDR2 SYDVKM. The chain's CDR3 is CATSSEGATWEQYF. The CDR3 region has the DNA TGTGCCACTTCCTCGGAGGGGGCGACGTGGGAGCAGTACTTC.